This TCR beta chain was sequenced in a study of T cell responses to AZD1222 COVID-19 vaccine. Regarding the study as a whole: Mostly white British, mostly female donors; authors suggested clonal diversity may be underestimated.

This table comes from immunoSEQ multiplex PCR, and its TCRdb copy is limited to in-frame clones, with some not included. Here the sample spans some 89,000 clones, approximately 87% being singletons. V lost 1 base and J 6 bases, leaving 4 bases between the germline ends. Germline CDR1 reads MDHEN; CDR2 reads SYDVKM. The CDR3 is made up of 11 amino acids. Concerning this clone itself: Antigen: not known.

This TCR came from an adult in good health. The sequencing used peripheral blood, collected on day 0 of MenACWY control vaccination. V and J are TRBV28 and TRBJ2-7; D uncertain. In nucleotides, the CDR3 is TGTGCCAGCAGTTTATTGTCCGAGCAGTACTTC. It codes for CASSLLSEQYF.